This T cell receptor (beta chain) derives from a study of control samples from healthy donors and cancer patients. With 2 bases clipped from V and 11 bases from J, the junction kept 7 bases outside the gene matches. The CDR3 totals 13 residues. Germline V lookup: CDR1 SGHDN, CDR2 FVKESK. The repertoire was sequenced with immunoSEQ multiplex PCR; TCRdb's copy has only in-frame clones and lacks some. The sample shows 200,000 or so clones, about 90% of them seen only once. Material for sequencing was blood. This clonotype was obtained from a man younger than 40 in good health. The rearrangement joins TRBV14 to TRBJ1-1; 8 bases match TRBD1. CDR3 nucleotide sequence: TGTGCCAGCAGCCAACAACAGGGGGTAAAGGCTTTCTTT. Translation gives CASSQQQGVKAFF.